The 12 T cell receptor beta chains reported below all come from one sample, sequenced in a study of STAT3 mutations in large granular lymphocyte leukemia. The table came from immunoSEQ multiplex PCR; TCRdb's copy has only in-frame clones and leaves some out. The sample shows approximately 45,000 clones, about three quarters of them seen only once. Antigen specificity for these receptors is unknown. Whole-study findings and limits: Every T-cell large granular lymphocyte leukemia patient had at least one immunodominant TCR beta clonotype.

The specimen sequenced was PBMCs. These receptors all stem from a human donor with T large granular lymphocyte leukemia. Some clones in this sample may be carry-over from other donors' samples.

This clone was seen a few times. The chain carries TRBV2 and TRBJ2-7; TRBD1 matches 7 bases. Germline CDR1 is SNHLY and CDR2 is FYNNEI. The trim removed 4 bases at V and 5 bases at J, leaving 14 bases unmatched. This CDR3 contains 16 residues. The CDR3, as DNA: TGTGCCAGCAGTGTTCCCCCCCTAAGACAGGGCCACGAGCAGTACTTC. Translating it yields CASSVPPLRQGHEQYF.

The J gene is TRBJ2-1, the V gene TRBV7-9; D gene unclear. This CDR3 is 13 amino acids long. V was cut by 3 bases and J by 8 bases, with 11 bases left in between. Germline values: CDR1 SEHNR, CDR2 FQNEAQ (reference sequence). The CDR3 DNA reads TGTGCCAGCAGCTTGCCCTCTGGCTATGAGCAGTTCTTC. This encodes CASSLPSGYEQFF.

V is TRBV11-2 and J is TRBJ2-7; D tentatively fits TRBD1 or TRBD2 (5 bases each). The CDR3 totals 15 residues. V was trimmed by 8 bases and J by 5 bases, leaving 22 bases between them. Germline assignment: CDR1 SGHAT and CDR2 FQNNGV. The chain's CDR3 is CASASVLGVGDEQYV. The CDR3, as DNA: TGTGCCAGCGCATCCGTACTAGGGGTTGGAGACGAGCAGTACGTC.

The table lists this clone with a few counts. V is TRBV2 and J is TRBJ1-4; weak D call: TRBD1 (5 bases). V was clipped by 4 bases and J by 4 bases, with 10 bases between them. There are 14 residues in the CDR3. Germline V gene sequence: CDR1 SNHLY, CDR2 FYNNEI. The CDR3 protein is CASSAGRINEKLFF. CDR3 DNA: TGTGCCAGCAGTGCGGGACGGATTAATGAAAAACTGTTTTTT.

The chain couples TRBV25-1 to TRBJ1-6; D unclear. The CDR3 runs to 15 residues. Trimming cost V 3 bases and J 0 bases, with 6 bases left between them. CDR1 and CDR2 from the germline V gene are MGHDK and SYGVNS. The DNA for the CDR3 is TGTGCCAGCAGTGATGCGGTCTCCTATAATTCACCCCTCCACTTT. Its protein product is CASSDAVSYNSPLHF.

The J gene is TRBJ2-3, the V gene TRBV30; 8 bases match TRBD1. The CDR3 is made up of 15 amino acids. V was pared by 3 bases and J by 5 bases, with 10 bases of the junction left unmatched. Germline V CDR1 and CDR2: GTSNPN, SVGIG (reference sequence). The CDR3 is CAWRADRDGGDTQYF. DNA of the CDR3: TGTGCCTGGAGAGCGGACAGGGATGGAGGAGATACGCAGTATTTT.

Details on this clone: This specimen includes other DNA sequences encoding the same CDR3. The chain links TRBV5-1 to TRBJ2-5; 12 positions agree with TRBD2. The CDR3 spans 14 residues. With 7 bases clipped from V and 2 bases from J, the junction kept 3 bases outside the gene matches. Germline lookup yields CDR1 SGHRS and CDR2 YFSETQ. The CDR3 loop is CASGLAGSQETQYF. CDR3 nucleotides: TGCGCCAGCGGACTAGCGGGGTCGCAAGAGACCCAGTACTTC.

The CDR3 coding sequence is TGCGCCAGCAGCTTGCTCCAGACGAACACCGGGGAGCTGTTTTTT. Residues: CASSLLQTNTGELFF. The chain recombines TRBV5-1 with TRBJ2-2; no reliable D call. The CDR3 is made up of 15 amino acids. The germline gives CDR1 SGHRS, CDR2 YFSETQ. Trimming cost V 1 base and J 0 bases, with 7 bases left between them.

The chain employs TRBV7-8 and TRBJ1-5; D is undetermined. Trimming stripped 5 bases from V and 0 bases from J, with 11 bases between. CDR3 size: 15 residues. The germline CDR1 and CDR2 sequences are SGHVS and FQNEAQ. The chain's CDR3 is CASSPGRLSNQPQHF. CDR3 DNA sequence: TGTGCCAGCAGCCCCGGACGGCTTAGCAATCAGCCCCAGCATTTT.

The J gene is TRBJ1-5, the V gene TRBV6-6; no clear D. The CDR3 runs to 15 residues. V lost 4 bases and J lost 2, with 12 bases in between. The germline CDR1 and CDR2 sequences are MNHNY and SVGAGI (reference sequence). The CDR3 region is CASSFRPGGNQPQHF. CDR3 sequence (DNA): TGTGCCAGCAGTTTCCGACCTGGGGGCAATCAGCCCCAGCATTTT.

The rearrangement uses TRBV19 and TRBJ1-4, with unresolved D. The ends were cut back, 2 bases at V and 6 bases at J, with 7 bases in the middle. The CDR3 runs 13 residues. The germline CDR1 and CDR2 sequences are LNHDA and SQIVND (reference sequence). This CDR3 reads CASSIQLYEKLFF. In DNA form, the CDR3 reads TGTGCCAGTAGTATACAGCTGTATGAAAAACTGTTTTTT.

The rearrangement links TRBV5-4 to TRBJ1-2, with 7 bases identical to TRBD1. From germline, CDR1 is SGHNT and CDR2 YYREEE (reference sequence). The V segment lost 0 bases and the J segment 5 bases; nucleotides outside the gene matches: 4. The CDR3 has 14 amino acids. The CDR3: CASSLGTGNYGYTF. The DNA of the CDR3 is TGTGCCAGCAGCTTGGGGACAGGCAATTATGGCTACACCTTC.